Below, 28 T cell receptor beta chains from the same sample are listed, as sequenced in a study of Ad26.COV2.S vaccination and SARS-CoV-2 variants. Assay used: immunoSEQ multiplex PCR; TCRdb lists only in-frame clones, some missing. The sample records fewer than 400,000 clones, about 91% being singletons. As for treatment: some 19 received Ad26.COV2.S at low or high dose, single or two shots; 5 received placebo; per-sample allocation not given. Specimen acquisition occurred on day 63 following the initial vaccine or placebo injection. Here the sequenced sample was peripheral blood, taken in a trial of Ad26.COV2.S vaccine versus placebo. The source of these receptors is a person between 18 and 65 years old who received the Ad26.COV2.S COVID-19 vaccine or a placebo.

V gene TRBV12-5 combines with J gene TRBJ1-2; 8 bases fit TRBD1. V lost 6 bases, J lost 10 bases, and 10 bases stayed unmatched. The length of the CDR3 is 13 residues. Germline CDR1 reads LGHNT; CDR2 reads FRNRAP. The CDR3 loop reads CASGHGQGATYTF. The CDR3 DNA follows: TGTGCTAGTGGCCACGGACAGGGTGCGACCTACACCTTC.

CDR3 in amino acids: CASRDTQDGEQFF. The CDR3 bases are TGTGCCAGCAGGGACACCCAGGACGGTGAGCAGTTCTTC. The V gene is TRBV27, the J gene TRBJ2-1, with a weak D call TRBD1 (5 bases). V was trimmed by 6 bases and J by 9 bases, leaving 15 bases between them. The V gene's germline CDR1 is MNHEY and CDR2 SMNVEV (reference sequence). This CDR3 is built from 13 residues.

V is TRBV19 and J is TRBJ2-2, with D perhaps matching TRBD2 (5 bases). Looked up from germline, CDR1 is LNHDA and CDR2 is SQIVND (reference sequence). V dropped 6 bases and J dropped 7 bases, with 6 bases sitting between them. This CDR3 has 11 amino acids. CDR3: CASREVGELFF. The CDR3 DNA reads TGTGCCAGTAGGGAGGTCGGGGAGCTGTTTTTT.

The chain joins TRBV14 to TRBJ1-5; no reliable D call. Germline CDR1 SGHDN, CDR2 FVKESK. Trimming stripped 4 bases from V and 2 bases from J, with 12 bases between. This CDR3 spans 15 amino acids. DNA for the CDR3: TGTGCCAGCAGCCTCTCGGCGGGAGGCAATCAGCCCCAGCATTTT. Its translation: CASSLSAGGNQPQHF. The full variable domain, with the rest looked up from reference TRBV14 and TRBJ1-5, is EAGVTQFPSHSVIEKGQTVTLRCDPISGHDNLYWYRRVMGKEIKFLLHFVKESKQDESGMPNNRFLAERTGGTYSTLKVQPAELEDSGVYFCASSLSAGGNQPQHFGDGTRLSIL.

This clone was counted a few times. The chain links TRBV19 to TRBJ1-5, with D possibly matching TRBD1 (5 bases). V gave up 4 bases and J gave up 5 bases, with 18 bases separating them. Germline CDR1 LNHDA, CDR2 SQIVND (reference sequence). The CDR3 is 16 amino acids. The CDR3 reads CASSRNRNSRDQPQHF. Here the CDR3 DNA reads TGTGCCAGTAGTAGGAACAGGAATAGCCGCGATCAGCCCCAGCATTTT.

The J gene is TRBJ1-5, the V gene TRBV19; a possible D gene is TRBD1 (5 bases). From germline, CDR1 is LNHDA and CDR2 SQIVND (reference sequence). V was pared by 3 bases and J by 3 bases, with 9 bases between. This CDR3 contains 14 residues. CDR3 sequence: CASSISGTNQPQHF. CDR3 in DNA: TGTGCCAGTAGTATTTCAGGGACCAATCAGCCCCAGCATTTT.

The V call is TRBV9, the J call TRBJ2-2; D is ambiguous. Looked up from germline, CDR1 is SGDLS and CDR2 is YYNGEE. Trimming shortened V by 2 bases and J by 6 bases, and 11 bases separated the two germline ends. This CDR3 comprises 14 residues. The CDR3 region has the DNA TGTGCCAGCAGCGTGAGTTTGATGGCCGGGGAGCTGTTTTTT. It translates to CASSVSLMAGELFF.

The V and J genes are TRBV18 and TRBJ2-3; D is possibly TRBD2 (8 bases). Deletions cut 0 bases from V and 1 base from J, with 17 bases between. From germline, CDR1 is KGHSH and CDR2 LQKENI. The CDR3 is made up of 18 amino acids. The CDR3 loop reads CASSPPRGPTSGTDTQYF. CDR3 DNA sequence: TGTGCCAGCTCACCACCGAGGGGGCCGACTAGCGGCACAGATACGCAGTATTTT.

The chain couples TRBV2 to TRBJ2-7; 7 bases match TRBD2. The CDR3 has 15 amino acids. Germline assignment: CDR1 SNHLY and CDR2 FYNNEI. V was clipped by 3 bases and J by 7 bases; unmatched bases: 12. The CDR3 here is CASSEFGGRAGEQYF. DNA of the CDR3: TGTGCCAGCAGTGAGTTTGGTGGGAGGGCAGGAGAGCAGTACTTC.

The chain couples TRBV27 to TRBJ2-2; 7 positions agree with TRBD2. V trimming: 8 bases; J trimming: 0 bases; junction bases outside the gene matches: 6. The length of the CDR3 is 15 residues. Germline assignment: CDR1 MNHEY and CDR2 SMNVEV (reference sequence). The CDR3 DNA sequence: TGTGCCAGCGCCACGGGGGGTTCGAACACCGGGGAGCTGTTTTTT. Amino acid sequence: CASATGGSNTGELFF.

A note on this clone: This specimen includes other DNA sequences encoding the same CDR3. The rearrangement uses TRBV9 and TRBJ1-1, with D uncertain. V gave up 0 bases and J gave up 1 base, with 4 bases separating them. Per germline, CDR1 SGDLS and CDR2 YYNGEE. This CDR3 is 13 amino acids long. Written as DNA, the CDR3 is TGTGCCAGCAGCGTAGGTCCGAACACTGAAGCTTTCTTT. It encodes CASSVGPNTEAFF.

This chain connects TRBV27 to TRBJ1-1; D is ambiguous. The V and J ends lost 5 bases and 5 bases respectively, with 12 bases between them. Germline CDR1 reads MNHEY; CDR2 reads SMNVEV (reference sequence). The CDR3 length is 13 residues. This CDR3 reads CASSPIYGTEAFF. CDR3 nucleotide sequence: TGTGCCAGCAGTCCAATCTATGGGACTGAAGCTTTCTTT.

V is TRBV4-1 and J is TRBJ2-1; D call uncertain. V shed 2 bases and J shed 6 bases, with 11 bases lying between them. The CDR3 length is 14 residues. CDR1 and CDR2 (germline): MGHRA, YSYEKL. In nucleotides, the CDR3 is TGCGCCAGCAGCCAACCTCTGAGGCTCAATGAGCAGTTCTTC. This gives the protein CASSQPLRLNEQFF.

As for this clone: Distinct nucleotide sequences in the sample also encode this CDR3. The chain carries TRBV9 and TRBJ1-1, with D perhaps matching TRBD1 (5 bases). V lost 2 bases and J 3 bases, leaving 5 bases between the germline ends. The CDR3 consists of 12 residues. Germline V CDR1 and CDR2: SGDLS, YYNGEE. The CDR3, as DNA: TGTGCCAGCAGCGTGGGGGACACTGAAGCTTTCTTT. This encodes CASSVGDTEAFF.

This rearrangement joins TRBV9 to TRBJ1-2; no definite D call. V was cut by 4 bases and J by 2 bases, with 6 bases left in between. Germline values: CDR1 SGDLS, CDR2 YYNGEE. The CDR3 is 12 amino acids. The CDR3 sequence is CASSLENYGYTF. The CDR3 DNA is TGTGCCAGCAGCCTAGAGAACTATGGCTACACCTTC.

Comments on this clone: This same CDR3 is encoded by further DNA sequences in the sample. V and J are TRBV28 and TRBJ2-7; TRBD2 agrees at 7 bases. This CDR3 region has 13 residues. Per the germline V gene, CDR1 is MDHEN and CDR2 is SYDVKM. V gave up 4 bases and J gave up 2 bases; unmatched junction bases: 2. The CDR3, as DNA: TGTGCCAGCAGTTCGGGGGGACCCTACGAGCAGTACTTC. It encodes CASSSGGPYEQYF.

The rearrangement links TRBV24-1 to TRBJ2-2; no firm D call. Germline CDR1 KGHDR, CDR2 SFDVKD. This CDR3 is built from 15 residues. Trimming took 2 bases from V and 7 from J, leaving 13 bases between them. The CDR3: CATSDSRVGNGELFF. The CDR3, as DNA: TGTGCCACCAGTGATTCTAGGGTTGGCAACGGGGAGCTGTTTTTT.

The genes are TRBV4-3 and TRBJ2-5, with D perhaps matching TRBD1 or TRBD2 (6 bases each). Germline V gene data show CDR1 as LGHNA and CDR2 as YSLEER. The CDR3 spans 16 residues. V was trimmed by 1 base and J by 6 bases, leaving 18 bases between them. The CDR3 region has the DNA TGCGCCAGCAGCCAAGCTCCAGGGGAGGCCAGACAGACCCAGTACTTC. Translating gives CASSQAPGEARQTQYF.

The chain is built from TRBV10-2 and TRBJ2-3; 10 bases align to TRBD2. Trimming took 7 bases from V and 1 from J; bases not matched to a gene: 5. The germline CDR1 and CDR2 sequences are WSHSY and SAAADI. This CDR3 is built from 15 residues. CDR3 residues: CASTGGTSGTDTQYF. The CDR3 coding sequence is TGCGCCAGCACTGGAGGGACTAGCGGCACAGATACGCAGTATTTT.

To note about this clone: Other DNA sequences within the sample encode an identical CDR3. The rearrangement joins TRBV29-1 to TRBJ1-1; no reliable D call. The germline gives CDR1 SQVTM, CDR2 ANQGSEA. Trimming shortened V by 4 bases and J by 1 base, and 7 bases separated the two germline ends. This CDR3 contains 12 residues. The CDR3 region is CSVARGNTEAFF. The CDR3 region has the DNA TGCAGCGTTGCTCGTGGGAACACTGAAGCTTTCTTT.

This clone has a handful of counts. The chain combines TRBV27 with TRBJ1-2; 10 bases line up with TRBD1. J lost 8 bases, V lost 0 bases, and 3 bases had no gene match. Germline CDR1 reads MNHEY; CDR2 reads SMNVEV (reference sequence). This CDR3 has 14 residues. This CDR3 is CASSLSGTGVGYTF. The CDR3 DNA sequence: TGTGCCAGCAGTTTATCGGGGACAGGGGTCGGCTACACCTTC.

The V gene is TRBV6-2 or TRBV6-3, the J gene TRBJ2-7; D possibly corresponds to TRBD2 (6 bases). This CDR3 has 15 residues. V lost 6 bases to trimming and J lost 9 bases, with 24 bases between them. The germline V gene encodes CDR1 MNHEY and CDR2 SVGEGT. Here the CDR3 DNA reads TGTGCCAGCAGCTCTCCGGGACTGGCGTCTGCGGGGCAGTACTTC. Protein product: CASSSPGLASAGQYF.

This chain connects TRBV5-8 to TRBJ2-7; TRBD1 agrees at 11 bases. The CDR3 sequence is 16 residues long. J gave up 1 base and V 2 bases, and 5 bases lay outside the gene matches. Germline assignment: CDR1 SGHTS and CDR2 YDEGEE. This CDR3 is CASSLKGTGGSYEQYF. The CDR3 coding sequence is TGTGCCAGCAGCTTAAAAGGGACAGGGGGATCCTACGAGCAGTACTTC.

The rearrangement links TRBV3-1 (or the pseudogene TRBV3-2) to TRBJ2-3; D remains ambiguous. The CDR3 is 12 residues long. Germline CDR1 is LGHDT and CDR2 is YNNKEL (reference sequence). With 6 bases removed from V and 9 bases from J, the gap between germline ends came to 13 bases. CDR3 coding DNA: TGTGCCAGCAGTTTCGGGCCGGAGACGCAGTATTTT. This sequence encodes CASSFGPETQYF.

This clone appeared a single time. CDR3 in DNA: TGTGCCACCAGCAGAGTGTTTGGGGGGAGGTCCTACGAGCAGTACTTC. Encoded protein: CATSRVFGGRSYEQYF. The chain combines TRBV15 with TRBJ2-7, with TRBD2 as a possible D gene (6 bases). The CDR3 covers 16 residues. The germline V gene has CDR1 LNHNV and CDR2 YYDKDF (reference sequence). V gave up 1 base and J gave up 1 base, with 14 bases separating them.

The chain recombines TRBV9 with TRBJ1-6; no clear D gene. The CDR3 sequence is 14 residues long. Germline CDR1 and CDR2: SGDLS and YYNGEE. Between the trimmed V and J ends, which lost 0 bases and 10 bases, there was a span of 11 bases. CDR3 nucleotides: TGTGCCAGCAGCGTAGCTACGGCGGGGTCACCCCTCCACTTT. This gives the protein CASSVATAGSPLHF.

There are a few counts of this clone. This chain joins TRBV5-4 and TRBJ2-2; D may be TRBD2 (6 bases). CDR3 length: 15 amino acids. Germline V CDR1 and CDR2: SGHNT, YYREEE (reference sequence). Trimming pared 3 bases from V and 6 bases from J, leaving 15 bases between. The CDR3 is CASSSGTLRAGELFF. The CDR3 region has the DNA TGTGCCAGCAGCTCCGGGACTCTTAGGGCCGGGGAGCTGTTTTTT.

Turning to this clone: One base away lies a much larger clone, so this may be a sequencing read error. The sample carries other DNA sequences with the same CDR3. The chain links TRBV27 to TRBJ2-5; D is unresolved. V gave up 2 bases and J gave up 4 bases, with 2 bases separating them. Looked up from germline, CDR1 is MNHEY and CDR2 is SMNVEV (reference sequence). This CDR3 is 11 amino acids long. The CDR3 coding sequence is TGTGCCAGCAGTTTAGGAGAGACCCAGTACTTC. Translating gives CASSLGETQYF.